Below are 27 T cell receptor beta chains sequenced from a single sample in a study of T cell changes during pregnancy in multiple sclerosis. Clones were read by immunoSEQ multiplex PCR, and TCRdb kept only the in-frame ones, dropping some. The table shows around 56,000 clones, with 90% to 95% occurring only once. The sequencing here drew on peripheral blood, taken in the third trimester of pregnancy. The origin of the receptors is a female donor in good health, enrolled as a control in a pregnancy study.

This rearrangement joins TRBV13 to TRBJ2-1; 8 bases line up with TRBD2. The germline gives CDR1 PRHDT, CDR2 FYEKMQ (reference sequence). The CDR3 covers 14 residues. The trim removed 5 bases at V and 5 bases at J, leaving 5 bases unmatched. CDR3 sequence reads: CASSRGGRHNEQFF. CDR3 nucleotides: TGTGCCAGCAGCCGGGGGGGGAGGCACAATGAGCAGTTCTTC.

V is TRBV2 and J is TRBJ1-3; 7 bases map to TRBD1. After removal of 2 bases from V and 15 bases from J, the junction contained 13 bases not matched to a gene. Germline V CDR1 and CDR2: SNHLY, FYNNEI. The CDR3 is 14 amino acids. The CDR3 reads CASSEWEQGMRKYF. CDR3 in DNA: TGTGCCAGCAGTGAATGGGAACAGGGGATGAGGAAATATTTT.

The chain has TRBV18 and TRBJ1-4; a weak D match, TRBD1 (5 bases). This CDR3 contains 17 residues. Trimming pared 0 bases from V and 2 bases from J, leaving 13 bases between. From germline, CDR1 is KGHSH and CDR2 LQKENI. Written as DNA, the CDR3 is TGTGCCAGCTCACCACCGGCGGTTTCAGGGACTAATGAAAAACTGTTTTTT. Protein sequence: CASSPPAVSGTNEKLFF.

This chain joins TRBV10-3 and TRBJ2-5, with a possible D match to TRBD1 (6 bases). Germline V lookup: CDR1 ENHRY, CDR2 SYGVKD. This CDR3 has 14 residues. V lost 4 bases to trimming and J lost 5 bases, with 14 bases between them. The CDR3 region has the DNA TGTGCCATCAGTGCGGACAGCGAGGTGGAGACCCAGTACTTC. Translated: CAISADSEVETQYF.

The rearrangement joins TRBV19 to TRBJ1-5, with D unresolved. This CDR3 is 11 amino acids long. Germline CDR1 reads LNHDA; CDR2 reads SQIVND (reference sequence). The V end was cut by 5 bases, the J end by 9 bases, with 8 bases between. The CDR3 is CASSPPGPQHF. DNA of the CDR3: TGTGCCAGTAGTCCCCCAGGGCCCCAGCATTTT.

This sequence joins TRBV7-9 and TRBJ1-4; 8 nucleotides match TRBD1. CDR1 SEHNR and CDR2 FQNEAQ come from the germline V gene (reference sequence). The V gene end was trimmed by 6 bases and the J gene end by 7 bases; junction bases not matched to a gene: 7. There are 14 residues in the CDR3. CDR3 loop: CASRSTGGAEKLFF. In DNA form, the CDR3 reads TGTGCCAGCAGGTCTACAGGGGGGGCTGAAAAACTGTTTTTT. The full variable domain, with the rest looked up from reference TRBV7-9 and TRBJ1-4, is DTGVSQNPRHKITKRGQNVTFRCDPISEHNRLYWYRQTLGQGPEFLTYFQNEAQLEKSRLLSDRFSAERPKGSFSTLEIQRTEQGDSAMYLCASRSTGGAEKLFFGSGTQLSVL.

CDR3 nucleotides: TGTGCCAGCTTGTCGACGAGCTTCGACTTCACCGGGGAGCTGTTTTTT. This translates into CASLSTSFDFTGELFF. This rearrangement joins TRBV5-6 to TRBJ2-2; the D is unclear. Per germline, CDR1 SGHDT and CDR2 YYEEEE. This CDR3 contains 16 residues. V lost 7 bases to trimming and J lost 4 bases, with 20 bases between them.

This chain links TRBV28 with TRBJ2-3; tentative D call: TRBD2 (6 bases). The CDR3 is made up of 14 amino acids. Germline assignment: CDR1 MDHEN and CDR2 SYDVKM. Between the trimmed V and J ends, which lost 1 base and 5 bases, there was a span of 10 bases. The CDR3 nucleotides are TGTGCCAGCAGTTTATCGGGAGTTGGAGATACGCAGTATTTT. Its translation: CASSLSGVGDTQYF.

The rearrangement links TRBV6-5 to TRBJ2-5; TRBD1 might be the D (8 bases). The DNA end favors TRBJ2-7, so the J call may be wrong. This CDR3 region has 13 residues. The V gene's germline CDR1 is MNHEY and CDR2 SVGAGI. The CDR3 DNA follows: TGTGCCAGCAGTCACAGGGGGGGCTACGAGCAGTACTTC. It encodes CASSHRGGYEQYF.

The genes are TRBV21-1 and TRBJ2-1; the D call in the table, TRBD1, was not verified against the DNA. TRBV21-1 is given as a pseudogene. The CDR3 contains 16 residues. CDR3 sequence reads: CASSKSRDRGSDEQFF. The CDR3 DNA reads as TGTGCCAGCAGCAAAAGCCGGGACAGGGGGAGCGATGAGCAGTTCTTC.

The chain has TRBV13 and TRBJ2-5, with 10 bases aligning to TRBD2. Germline V gene sequence: CDR1 PRHDT, CDR2 FYEKMQ (reference sequence). With V trimmed by 4 bases and J by 5 bases, 7 bases remained unmatched. This CDR3 contains 15 residues. The CDR3 region has the DNA TGTGCCAGCAGCTCCCGACTAGCGGGCGGGGAGACCCAGTACTTC. It yields the protein CASSSRLAGGETQYF.

As concerns this clone: Other DNA sequences from this sample encode an identical CDR3 as well. The chain's CDR3 is CASSYLSQSRTYEQYF. CDR3 bases: TGTGCCAGCAGTTACTTGAGTCAGAGCAGGACCTACGAGCAGTACTTC. The chain employs TRBV6-5 and TRBJ2-7, with D unresolved. Per germline, CDR1 MNHEY and CDR2 SVGAGI. The V end was cut by 1 base, the J end by 2 bases, with 15 bases between. The CDR3 is 16 residues long.

The chain carries TRBV2 and TRBJ1-2; 12 bases line up with TRBD1. Per germline, CDR1 SNHLY and CDR2 FYNNEI. Losses at the gene ends were 7 bases for V and 8 bases for J; bases not matched to a gene: 11. This CDR3 spans 15 amino acids. Written as DNA, the CDR3 is TGTGCCAGCAACTCCGGGACAGGGGGCATTTGGGGCTACACCTTC. Encoded protein: CASNSGTGGIWGYTF.

For the CDR3, the DNA is TGCGCCAGCAGCCCCAAGGATTTGAGGGAGGGTGGCTACACCTTC. This codes for CASSPKDLREGGYTF. The rearrangement joins TRBV4-1 to TRBJ1-2; D ambiguous. Germline V CDR1 and CDR2: MGHRA, YSYEKL. V lost 4 bases to trimming and J lost 7 bases, with 19 bases between them. This CDR3 region has 15 residues.

V gene TRBV7-2 combines with J gene TRBJ2-7, with D possibly matching TRBD1 (5 bases). The CDR3 consists of 14 residues. Germline loops: CDR1 SGHTA, CDR2 FQGNSA. V lost 8 bases, J lost 3 bases, and 17 bases lay in between. CDR3 in amino acids: CASGSFVGVYEQYF. The CDR3 nucleotides read TGTGCCAGCGGCTCTTTTGTAGGGGTCTACGAGCAGTACTTC.

This sequence joins TRBV6-5 and TRBJ1-2; D is perhaps TRBD1 (5 bases). The length of the CDR3 is 13 residues. CDR1 is MNHEY and CDR2 is SVGAGI in the germline V gene. V lost 5 bases, J lost 8 bases, and 15 bases lay in between. The CDR3 reads CASSPRPGGGYTF. The CDR3 nucleotides read TGTGCCAGCAGTCCCCGGCCGGGGGGAGGCTACACCTTC.

This clone was detected a few times. The chain employs TRBV28 and TRBJ1-5, with D uncertain. This CDR3 region has 12 residues. With 8 bases removed from V and 4 bases from J, the gap between germline ends came to 9 bases. Germline values: CDR1 MDHEN, CDR2 SYDVKM. The CDR3 spells CASQVLNQPQHF. DNA for the CDR3: TGTGCCAGCCAGGTTCTAAATCAGCCCCAGCATTTT.

The V call is TRBV10-3, the J call TRBJ2-5; 14 bases agree with TRBD2. The CDR3 is 17 amino acids. The V gene end was trimmed by 3 bases and the J gene end by 2 bases; junction bases not matched to a gene: 5. Per germline, CDR1 ENHRY and CDR2 SYGVKD. In DNA form, the CDR3 reads TGTGCCATCAGTGACTCCGGGACTAGCGGGGGACAAGAGACCCAGTACTTC. It encodes CAISDSGTSGGQETQYF.

The chain combines TRBV29-1 with TRBJ1-3; a weak D match, TRBD1 (5 bases). This CDR3 has 15 residues. V lost 4 bases, J lost 1 base, and 14 bases lay in between. Germline-derived CDR1 and CDR2 are SQVTM and ANQGSEA. CDR3 sequence reads: CSVAQGSHSGNTIYF. The DNA for the CDR3 is TGCAGCGTTGCCCAGGGCTCACATTCTGGAAACACCATATATTTT.

The chain joins TRBV10-1 to TRBJ2-5; the D gene is possibly TRBD1 (6 bases). From germline, CDR1 is WNHNN and CDR2 SYGVQD (reference sequence). The CDR3 extends over 17 amino acids. V was shortened by 2 bases and J by 2 bases, with 18 bases between the two germline ends. The CDR3 DNA is TGCGCCAGCAGTGAGACCGAGGCCTCAGGGGAACAAGAGACCCAGTACTTC. It encodes CASSETEASGEQETQYF.

The rearrangement links TRBV10-3 to TRBJ2-3; 8 bases align to TRBD1. The germline CDR1 and CDR2 sequences are ENHRY and SYGVKD. The V gene end was trimmed by 1 base and the J gene end by 5 bases; junction bases not matched to a gene: 8. This CDR3 has 16 residues. CDR3 region: CAISELWQGARDTQYF. For the CDR3, the DNA is TGTGCCATCAGTGAGTTGTGGCAGGGGGCTAGAGATACGCAGTATTTT.

This clone was detected once. This rearrangement joins TRBV5-5 to TRBJ2-1; weak D call: TRBD2 (6 bases). The CDR3 runs 16 residues. V dropped 4 bases and J dropped 6 bases, with 20 bases sitting between them. The germline gives CDR1 SGHKS, CDR2 YYEKEE (reference sequence). The CDR3 here is CASSLLNAGGFNEQFF. DNA of the CDR3: TGTGCCAGCAGCCTCTTAAATGCTGGGGGGTTCAATGAGCAGTTCTTC.

The gene calls are TRBV2 and TRBJ2-3; D remains unclear. The CDR3 runs 12 residues. Germline V CDR1 and CDR2: SNHLY, FYNNEI. V was shortened by 6 bases and J by 0 bases, with 4 bases between the two germline ends. DNA for the CDR3: TGTGCCAGCAGCCGGAGCACAGATACGCAGTATTTT. Its translation is CASSRSTDTQYF.

This clone was seen only once. The chain employs TRBV11-2 and TRBJ1-1; no definite D call. The germline V gene encodes CDR1 SGHAT and CDR2 FQNNGV. The CDR3 runs to 13 residues. The ends were cut back, 2 bases at V and 7 bases at J, with 11 bases in the middle. In nucleotides, the CDR3 is TGTGCCAGCAGCTTAAATTCAGCGATTGAAGCTTTCTTT. It translates to CASSLNSAIEAFF.

This rearrangement joins TRBV7-9 to TRBJ2-1; a possible D gene is TRBD2 (6 bases). CDR1 is SEHNR, CDR2 FQNEAQ, per germline (reference sequence). V lost 4 bases and J 6 bases, leaving 19 bases between the germline ends. CDR3 length equals 16 residues. The CDR3 here is CASSSSGGTSGNEQFF. Written as DNA, the CDR3 is TGTGCCAGCAGCTCCAGTGGAGGGACCTCTGGCAATGAGCAGTTCTTC.

The chain recombines TRBV7-9 with TRBJ2-5; tentative D call: TRBD1 (5 bases). CDR3 size: 16 residues. V lost 5 bases and J 2 bases, leaving 18 bases between the germline ends. Germline V CDR1 and CDR2: SEHNR, FQNEAQ (reference sequence). CDR3 coding DNA: TGTGCCAGCAGCATCCCGACAGAGCGTAGGCAAGAGACCCAGTACTTC. The encoded protein is CASSIPTERRQETQYF.

J is TRBJ1-2 and V is TRBV7-8, with a weak D call TRBD1 (6 bases). V lost 5 bases to trimming and J lost 2 bases, with 18 bases between them. This CDR3 contains 16 residues. Germline V gives CDR1 SGHVS, CDR2 FQNEAQ. CDR3 amino acids: CASSHLRGTSNYGYTF. CDR3 bases: TGTGCCAGCAGCCACCTTAGAGGGACAAGCAACTATGGCTACACCTTC.